The clone carrying this T cell receptor (beta chain) was observed a handful of times. This entry belongs to a study of PD-L1 blockade in urothelial cancer. Study information: Across blood samples, T cells had a median count of around 140,000.

Time point denoted: peripheral blood 6 weeks after treatment start. The data were produced by immunoSEQ multiplex PCR, yet TCRdb's version contains in-frame clones alone and is incomplete. This sample has about 130,000 clones, with roughly 86% found just once. This CDR3 spans 13 amino acids. The germline V gene has CDR1 MDHEN and CDR2 SYDVKM. The V gene lost 1 base and the J gene lost 2 bases, with 3 bases spanning the gap. Sequenced material: PBMCs, taken around atezolizumab (anti-PD-L1) treatment. The genes are TRBV28 and TRBJ1-5; D is unresolved. This TCR was sampled from a man aged 50 to 60 with urothelial cancer. The CDR3 loop reads CASSLSGNQPQHF. Here the CDR3 DNA reads TGTGCCAGCAGTTTATCGGGCAATCAGCCCCAGCATTTT.